This is a list of T cell receptor beta chains from one sample in a study of T cells in Graves' hyperthyroidism and ophthalmopathy. From the multiplex PCR reads, TCRdb called clonotypes with MiXCR, one entry per CDR3 protein. Of 750,000 to 950,000 distinct CDR3 sequences in the sample, 38% were seen once. Sequencing was done on a sample of blood. All receptors derive from a man in his late teens or twenties with Graves' hyperthyroidism. The CDR3 runs from the conserved cysteine through the conserved F or W. A D gene is named only where the DNA matches it firmly. Clone size appears in some rows only: once, few, many, or a class for an expanded clone.

j_gene,abundance,d_gene,len,v_gene,CDR3aa,CDR3nt
TRBJ2-5,many,TRBD1,14,TRBV24-1,CATSGGDRVQTQYF,TGTGCCACCAGTGGGGGGGACAGGGTCCAGACCCAGTACTTC
TRBJ2-7,.,.,15,TRBV9,CASSFPAGAPYEQYF,TGTGCCAGCAGCTTCCCGGCGGGGGCCCCCTACGAGCAGTACTTC
TRBJ1-3,.,.,14,TRBV14,CASSQEGSGNTIYF,TGTGCCAGCAGCCAAGAAGGCTCCGGAAACACCATATATTTT
TRBJ2-5,once,TRBD1,13,TRBV29-1,CSVGDRGEETQYF,TGCAGCGTTGGTGACAGGGGCGAGGAGACCCAGTACTTC
TRBJ2-6,.,.,14,TRBV7-8,CASSPGEGANVLTF,TGTGCCAGCAGCCCCGGGGAAGGGGCCAACGTCCTGACTTTC
TRBJ1-6,.,.,14,TRBV25-1,CARAGTDDNSPLHF,TGTGCCAGGGCCGGGACGGATGATAATTCACCCCTCCACTTT
TRBJ1-6,.,.,13,TRBV11-1,CASRQGIGSPLHF,TGTGCCAGCCGGCAGGGAATTGGCTCACCCCTCCACTTT
TRBJ1-1,many,.,16,TRBV7-6,CASSNLGGEGNTEAFF,TGTGCCAGCAGCAACCTGGGTGGCGAGGGAAACACTGAAGCTTTCTTT
TRBJ1-5,.,TRBD1,15,TRBV20-1,CSARAGTGESQPQHF,TGCAGTGCTAGGGCCGGGACAGGAGAGAGTCAGCCCCAGCATTTT
TRBJ2-7,.,.,16,TRBV10-3,CASSYSAQGLAYEQYF,TGTGCCAGCAGTTACTCGGCACAGGGTTTGGCCTACGAGCAGTACTTC
TRBJ1-3,few,.,15,TRBV20-1,CSALHLQDSGNTIYF,TGCAGTGCACTACACCTACAGGACTCTGGAAACACCATATATTTT
TRBJ1-4,few,.,17,TRBV7-2,CASSQEPPLGGNEKLFF,TGTGCCAGCAGCCAAGAACCGCCGCTGGGAGGAAATGAAAAACTGTTTTTT
TRBJ1-1,few,.,15,TRBV12-3/TRBV12-4,CASSPQGNMNTEAFF,TGTGCCAGCAGTCCCCAGGGGAATATGAACACTGAAGCTTTCTTT
TRBJ1-1,few,.,16,TRBV20-1,CSAPPGFLNLNTEAFF,TGCAGTGCTCCCCCGGGATTTCTCAACCTGAACACTGAAGCTTTCTTT
TRBJ1-6,.,TRBD1,19,TRBV6-1,CASSRPVGQALLFNSPLHF,TGTGCCAGCAGTAGGCCGGTGGGACAGGCTTTACTGTTCAATTCACCCCTCCACTTT
TRBJ2-7,.,TRBD2,15,TRBV20-1,CSAEQRASGGYEQYF,TGCAGTGCGGAACAGAGGGCTAGCGGGGGATACGAGCAGTACTTC
TRBJ2-5,few,.,13,TRBV6-1,CASSEWGAGTQYF,TGTGCCAGCAGTGAATGGGGCGCGGGGACCCAGTACTTC
TRBJ1-1,.,.,15,TRBV2,CASSAYRALSTEAFF,TGTGCCAGCAGTGCCTACAGGGCGCTGAGCACTGAAGCTTTCTTT
TRBJ2-5,once,.,11,TRBV10-3,CAIMAGETQYF,TGTGCCATCATGGCAGGGGAGACCCAGTACTTC
TRBJ2-2,.,TRBD2,15,TRBV7-9,CASSLRGGGSGELFF,TGTGCCAGCAGCTTACGGGGGGGGGGCTCCGGGGAGCTGTTTTTT
TRBJ1-3,.,.,14,TRBV7-6,CASSAAGYGNTIYF,TGTGCCAGCAGCGCAGCGGGATATGGAAACACCATATATTTT
TRBJ2-7,.,.,13,TRBV29-1,CSVAGRHSYEQYF,TGCAGCGTTGCAGGGCGCCATTCCTACGAGCAGTACTTC
TRBJ2-7,.,TRBD2,15,TRBV2,CSSRVKLAGDGEQYF,TGTTCCAGCAGAGTAAAACTAGCGGGAGACGGGGAGCAGTACTTC
TRBJ1-2,.,.,15,TRBV5-1,CASSPGSATVYGYTF,TGCGCCAGCAGCCCCGGATCAGCAACCGTCTATGGCTACACCTTC
TRBJ1-4,.,.,15,TRBV7-3,CASSLGTVSLEKLFF,TGTGCCAGCAGCTTAGGCACAGTATCCCTTGAAAAACTGTTTTTT
TRBJ1-1,.,TRBD1,14,TRBV20-1,CSASRDRANTEAFF,TGCAGTGCTTCCCGGGACAGGGCGAACACTGAAGCTTTCTTT
TRBJ1-5,.,TRBD1,16,TRBV10-3,CAIRRGTGGSNQPQHF,TGTGCCATCAGGCGCGGGACAGGGGGTAGCAATCAGCCCCAGCATTTT
TRBJ2-5,many,TRBD2,17,TRBV20-1,CSARDLIGGDERETQYF,TGCAGTGCTAGAGATCTGATCGGGGGGGATGAAAGGGAGACCCAGTACTTC
TRBJ1-3,.,.,15,TRBV9,CASSVGGMDGNTIYF,TGTGCCAGCAGCGTAGGTGGGATGGATGGAAACACCATATATTTT
TRBJ2-2,.,TRBD2,17,TRBV9,CASSYPSAGGQTGELFF,TGTGCCAGCAGCTACCCAAGTGCGGGGGGGCAGACCGGGGAGCTGTTTTTT
TRBJ1-4,many,.,14,TRBV29-1,CSVVTGTTNEKLFF,TGCAGCGTTGTGACCGGAACCACTAATGAAAAACTGTTTTTT
TRBJ1-6,.,TRBD1,15,TRBV20-1,CSAQPQGALNPPPHF,TGCAGTGCTCAGCCGCAGGGGGCCCTTAATCCACCCCCCCACTTT
TRBJ1-5,.,TRBD1,15,TRBV6-6,CAIGFTGDSNQPQHF,TGTGCCATCGGCTTCACAGGGGATAGCAATCAGCCCCAGCATTTT
TRBJ1-2,few,.,16,TRBV12-3/TRBV12-4,CASSSDDRLGTYGYTF,TGTGCCAGCAGTTCCGACGACAGGTTAGGGACCTATGGCTACACCTTC
TRBJ1-6,many,TRBD1,15,TRBV10-3,CAITPTGGPGSPLHF,TGTGCCATCACTCCGACAGGGGGCCCGGGTTCACCCCTCCACTTT
TRBJ2-7,.,TRBD1,14,TRBV5-4,CASSLKDRGNEQYF,TGTGCCAGCAGCTTGAAGGACAGGGGGAACGAGCAGTACTTC
TRBJ2-7,many,.,14,TRBV7-8,CASSSVAARYEQYF,TGTGCCAGCAGCTCCGTAGCGGCCAGGTACGAGCAGTACTTC
TRBJ1-4,.,.,14,TRBV10-3,CAISESEGPEKLFF,TGTGCCATCAGTGAGTCGGAGGGCCCCGAAAAACTGTTTTTT
TRBJ1-1,once,.,16,TRBV19,CASSVASGSLYFGAFF,TGTGCCAGTAGTGTCGCCTCCGGGTCTCTCTATTTCGGAGCTTTCTTT
TRBJ2-5,few,.,15,TRBV19,CASGQSVGGGETQYF,TGTGCCAGTGGTCAAAGTGTCGGGGGCGGGGAGACCCAGTACTTC
TRBJ2-7,few,TRBD1,15,TRBV10-3,CAISEGQGASYEQYF,TGTGCCATCAGTGAGGGACAGGGCGCTTCCTACGAGCAGTACTTC
TRBJ1-6,many,TRBD1,15,TRBV7-2,CASSFRTGGESPLHF,TGTGCCAGCAGCTTTCGGACAGGGGGGGAGTCACCCCTCCACTTT
TRBJ1-2,.,TRBD1,15,TRBV29-1,CSVGRGTGGIYGYTF,TGCAGCGTTGGACGTGGGACAGGGGGCATCTATGGCTACACCTTC
TRBJ2-2,few,TRBD2,16,TRBV7-9,CASSRRAGVGTGELFF,TGTGCCAGCAGCCGCCGCGCGGGGGTTGGCACCGGGGAGCTGTTTTTT
TRBJ1-4,.,.,16,TRBV4-1,CASSQDLGATNEKLFF,TGTGCCAGCAGCCAAGATTTGGGGGCAACTAATGAAAAACTGTTTTTT